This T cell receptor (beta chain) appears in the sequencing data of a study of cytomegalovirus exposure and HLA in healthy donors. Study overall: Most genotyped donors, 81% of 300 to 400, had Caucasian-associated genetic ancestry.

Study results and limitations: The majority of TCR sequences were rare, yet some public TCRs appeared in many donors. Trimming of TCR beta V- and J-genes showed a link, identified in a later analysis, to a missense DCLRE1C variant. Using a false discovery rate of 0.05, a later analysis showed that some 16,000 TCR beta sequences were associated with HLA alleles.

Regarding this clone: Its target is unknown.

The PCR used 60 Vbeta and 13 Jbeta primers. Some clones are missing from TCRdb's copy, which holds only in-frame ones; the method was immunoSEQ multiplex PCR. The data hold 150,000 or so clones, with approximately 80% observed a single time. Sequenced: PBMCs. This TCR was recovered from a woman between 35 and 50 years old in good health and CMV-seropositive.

The CDR3 reads CASSTGANQPQHF. As DNA, the CDR3 is TGTGCCAGCAGCACAGGGGCAAATCAGCCCCAGCATTTT. The chain employs TRBV5-4 and TRBJ1-5; TRBD1 agrees at 7 bases. The CDR3 has 13 amino acids. J gave up 4 bases and V 4 bases, and 2 bases lay outside the gene matches. Germline assignment: CDR1 SGHNT and CDR2 YYREEE (reference sequence).